This TCR beta chain was recovered during a study of blood T cell repertoires in COVID-19. Whole-study context: Italy, Spain and the United States were the sources of the convalescent and acute COVID-19 samples. Nucleic acid was either cDNA or gDNA, and it came from T cells, B-cell-depleted T cells, or PBMCs.

How the authors handled the data: Amplification from reference gene primers served as the basis for estimated nucleated cell counts. Clones were read by immunoSEQ multiplex PCR, and TCRdb kept only the in-frame ones, dropping some. V, J and clone size derive from that table, while D and trimming were established from the DNA sequence. The sample consists of about 230,000 clones, 80% to 85% of them appearing once. In germline, CDR1 is SEHNR, CDR2 FQNEAQ (reference sequence). CDR3 length: 13 residues. Trimming removed 4 bases at V and 3 bases at J, with 9 bases between. The specimen sequenced was peripheral blood. The TCR comes from a man between 35 and 55 years old with acute or convalescent COVID-19. This chain links TRBV7-9 with TRBJ1-2; D possibly corresponds to TRBD1 (5 bases). The CDR3 reads CASSYDSDYGYTF. CDR3 bases: TGTGCCAGCAGCTACGACAGCGACTATGGCTACACCTTC.